One sample yielded the 31 T cell receptor beta chains listed below, sequenced in a study of T cells after yellow fever vaccination (dated by TCRdb to between 2018 and 2021). The treatment or condition label on this specimen signifies: live attenuated yellow fever vaccine strain. Library generation was performed with 5' RACE. The data were produced on an Illumina HiSeq 2500. TCRdb cleaned the public reads at Q25 with fastp, built clones with MiXCR and kept in-frame beta chains. Under each unique CDR3 protein, matching rows form one entry showing the most common genes and DNA. This sample holds 90,000 to 130,000 distinct CDR3 sequences; roughly 8.9% were observed only once. Roughly 27% of the sample rests with the top ten. The sample was CD8+ T cells sorted from PBMCs, taken 45 days after the yellow fever booster vaccination. These receptor sequences come from a man aged 25 to 45 who received the YFV17D yellow fever vaccine.

This clonotype has a handful of counts. The chain joins TRBV19 to TRBJ2-1; 7 nucleotides match TRBD2. The CDR3 loop spans 14 amino acids. Germline assignment: CDR1 LNHDA and CDR2 SQIVND (reference sequence). Trimming cost V 4 bases and J 5 bases; bases outside gene matches: 5. CDR3 in DNA: TGTGCCAGTAGTACGGGACTATTCCACAATGAGCAGTTCTTC. Protein product: CASSTGLFHNEQFF.

This clonotype has more than one count but fewer than ten. The chain carries TRBV9 and TRBJ2-5, with D tentatively TRBD1 (5 bases). The germline CDR1 and CDR2 sequences are SGDLS and YYNGEE. The ends were cut back, 6 bases at V and 0 bases at J, with 12 bases in the middle. The CDR3 sequence is 14 residues long. The CDR3 protein is CASKGSKDQETQYF. The CDR3 nucleotides read TGTGCCAGCAAGGGGTCTAAGGACCAAGAGACCCAGTACTTC. The variable domain in full, with the rest retrieved from reference TRBV9 and TRBJ2-5, is DSGVTQTPKHLITATGQRVTLRCSPRSGDLSVYWYQQSLDQGLQFLIQYYNGEERAKGNILERFSAQQFPDLHSELNLSSLELGDSALYFCASKGSKDQETQYFGPGTRLLVL.

There are many counts of this clonotype. This sequence joins TRBV12-3 or TRBV12-4 and TRBJ1-3; 8 bases match TRBD1. V shed 5 bases and J 4 bases; nucleotides not matched to a gene: 4. The CDR3 loop spans 14 amino acids. The CDR3, as DNA: TGTGCCAGCAGTACGACAGGGGACGGAAACACCATATATTTT. Protein sequence: CASSTTGDGNTIYF.

A few counts support this clonotype. The CDR3 sequence: CASSPEGVQQFF. CDR3 bases: TGTGCCAGCAGCCCTGAGGGGGTCCAGCAGTTCTTC. The V gene is TRBV7-7, the J gene TRBJ2-1, with D possibly TRBD1 on 6 matching bases. The ends were cut back, 5 bases at V and 11 bases at J, with 13 bases in the middle. Germline loops: CDR1 SSHAT, CDR2 FNYEAQ (reference sequence). CDR3 length: 12 residues.

This clonotype was counted only a few times. This chain uses TRBV20-1 with TRBJ2-2, with no clear D. V was shortened by 5 bases and J by 4 bases, with 14 bases between the two germline ends. There are 14 residues in the CDR3. Germline CDR1 reads DFQATT; CDR2 reads SNEGSKA (reference sequence). The CDR3 loop reads CSAPPGTFTGELFF. CDR3 DNA: TGCAGTGCTCCACCTGGAACTTTCACCGGGGAGCTGTTTTTT.

This clonotype was seen a few times. The chain employs TRBV19 and TRBJ2-1; D is uncertain. Germline CDR1 reads LNHDA; CDR2 reads SQIVND (reference sequence). V lost 7 bases and J 9 bases, leaving 22 bases between the germline ends. The CDR3 spans 15 residues. The CDR3 protein is CASTTSLSSNVEQFF. CDR3 coding DNA: TGTGCCAGTACCACGAGTTTGTCCAGCAATGTTGAGCAGTTCTTC.

This clonotype was seen at least ten times. The chain recombines TRBV6-5 with TRBJ1-4; D unresolved. Germline V gene lookup returns CDR1 MNHEY and CDR2 SVGAGI. The length of the CDR3 is 14 residues. The V end lost 2 bases, the J end lost 8 bases, and 12 bases lay between the germline ends. CDR3 loop: CASSYDGLREKLFF. The CDR3 DNA follows: TGTGCCAGCAGTTACGATGGGCTCAGAGAAAAACTGTTTTTT.

In this sample, this clonotype turned up many times. The chain couples TRBV20-1 to TRBJ1-5, with 7 bases that match TRBD1. This CDR3 is built from 14 residues. V dropped 1 base and J dropped 6; count of bases not matched to a gene: 6. CDR1 is DFQATT, CDR2 SNEGSKA, per germline (reference sequence). The CDR3 sequence is CSARGLTGVQPQHF. CDR3 nucleotides: TGCAGTGCTAGAGGACTAACAGGGGTTCAGCCCCAGCATTTT.

This clonotype has at least ten counts. The rearrangement links TRBV11-2 to TRBJ2-2; TRBD2 agrees at 9 bases. Germline assignment: CDR1 SGHAT and CDR2 FQNNGV. There are 19 residues in the CDR3. The J segment lost 2 bases and the V segment lost 3 bases, leaving 13 bases of the junction unmatched. In DNA, the CDR3 is TGTGCCAGCAGCTTCCCGTCTTTCTCGCGGGAGGGAAACACCGGGGAGCTGTTTTTT. This codes for CASSFPSFSREGNTGELFF.

This clonotype was seen more than once but under ten times. The chain is built from TRBV5-1 and TRBJ2-7; the D call may be TRBD1 or TRBD2 (6 bases each). This CDR3 has 13 amino acids. The germline V gene has CDR1 SGHRS and CDR2 YFSETQ. The germline V and J ends were trimmed by 4 bases and 5 bases, with 13 bases remaining between them. The DNA for the CDR3 is TGCGCCAGCAGCCCCACGGGGGCTCACGAGCAGTACTTC. Protein product: CASSPTGAHEQYF.

This clonotype was seen a single time. This clone may be a read error of a much larger clone one base away. The chain has TRBV5-6 and TRBJ2-5; D could derive from TRBD1 or TRBD2 (5 bases each). Germline lookup yields CDR1 SGHDT and CDR2 YYEEEE. The CDR3 contains 13 residues. CDR3 protein: CAGSPVAGGTQYF. As DNA, the CDR3 is TGTGCCGGCAGCCCGGTGGCTGGGGGGACCCAGTACTTC.

This clonotype was recorded a few times. The V gene is TRBV27, the J gene TRBJ2-7; D perhaps matches TRBD2 (6 bases). The CDR3 loop spans 15 amino acids. V dropped 3 bases and J dropped 3 bases, with 15 bases sitting between them. The V gene's germline CDR1 is MNHEY and CDR2 SMNVEV (reference sequence). Here the CDR3 DNA reads TGTGCCAGCAGTTTTGGCGGAGGAGGGCTCTACGAGCAGTACTTC. It is translated as CASSFGGGGLYEQYF.

This sequence joins TRBV5-5 and TRBJ2-7; D uncertain. Germline V gene data show CDR1 as SGHKS and CDR2 as YYEKEE (reference sequence). This CDR3 region has 17 residues. V dropped 4 bases and J dropped 2 bases, with 22 bases sitting between them. The CDR3 protein is CASSTSPGPHAPYEQYF. CDR3 in DNA: TGTGCCAGCAGCACTTCTCCCGGCCCCCATGCCCCCTACGAGCAGTACTTC. The whole variable domain, filled in from reference TRBV5-5 and TRBJ2-7, reads DAGVTQSPTHLIKTRGQQVTLRCSPISGHKSVSWYQQVLGQGPQFIFQYYEKEERGRGNFPDRFSARQFPNYSSELNVNALLLGDSALYLCASSTSPGPHAPYEQYFGPGTRLTVT.

This clonotype was seen at least ten times. The gene calls are TRBV9 and TRBJ2-3; TRBD2 matches at 10 bases. V trimming: 8 bases; J trimming: 4 bases; junction bases outside the gene matches: 16. CDR1 is SGDLS, CDR2 YYNGEE, per germline. This CDR3 is built from 17 residues. The DNA for the CDR3 is TGTGCCAGTTGCAATGACAAGCGGGAGGGCCCCGCAGATACGCAGTATTTT. It codes for CASCNDKREGPADTQYF.

The table lists this clonotype with many counts. V usage is TRBV4-3 and J usage is TRBJ2-7; TRBD1 matches 7 bases. Germline V gives CDR1 LGHNA, CDR2 YSLEER. CDR3 length equals 15 residues. V gave up 4 bases and J gave up 4 bases; unmatched junction bases: 10. The CDR3 region has the DNA TGCGCCAGCAGCCCTTGGGCAGGGGGTATGTACGAGCAGTACTTC. It specifies CASSPWAGGMYEQYF.

This clonotype was picked up many times. The chain joins TRBV15 to TRBJ2-5; TRBD2 agrees at 7 bases. Germline V gives CDR1 LNHNV, CDR2 YYDKDF (reference sequence). Losses at the gene ends were 8 bases for V and 1 base for J; bases not matched to a gene: 4. CDR3 size: 13 residues. CDR3: CATAAGTQETQYF. The CDR3 nucleotides read TGTGCCACCGCAGCGGGAACCCAAGAGACCCAGTACTTC.

This clonotype was picked up many times. The chain uses TRBV12-3 or TRBV12-4 and TRBJ2-2, with 10 positions matching TRBD2. The V and J ends lost 4 bases and 1 base, in that order; junction bases with no gene match: 0. The CDR3 has 15 residues. CDR3 sequence reads: CASSWTSGNTGELFF. In DNA, the CDR3 is TGTGCCAGCAGTTGGACTAGCGGGAACACCGGGGAGCTGTTTTTT.

This clonotype has at least ten counts. This chain joins TRBV29-1 and TRBJ2-7; tentative D call: TRBD2 (6 bases). V shed 6 bases and J shed 3 bases, with 9 bases lying between them. Germline V gene sequence: CDR1 SQVTM, CDR2 ANQGSEA. CDR3 length: 11 residues. CDR3 in amino acids: CSVVADYEQYF. CDR3 bases: TGCAGCGTCGTAGCGGACTACGAGCAGTACTTC.

This clonotype was counted at least ten times. The genes are TRBV7-2 and TRBJ2-7; tentative D call: TRBD1 (5 bases). CDR3 length: 12 residues. CDR1 and CDR2 from the germline V gene are SGHTA and FQGNSA. V lost 5 bases and J 7 bases, leaving 12 bases between the germline ends. The CDR3: CASSPDSTEQYF. DNA for the CDR3: TGTGCCAGCAGCCCTGACAGTACGGAGCAGTACTTC.

This clonotype was counted at least ten times. The V call is TRBV24-1, the J call TRBJ2-7; D could derive from TRBD1 or TRBD2 (5 bases each). Deletions cut 3 bases from V and 4 bases from J, with 15 bases between. The length of the CDR3 is 15 residues. The germline V gene has CDR1 KGHDR and CDR2 SFDVKD. The CDR3 nucleotides are TGTGCCACCAGTGATACTCAGGGAGAGGGATACGAGCAGTACTTC. This translates into CATSDTQGEGYEQYF.

The V and J genes are TRBV6-5 and TRBJ1-2, with D tentatively TRBD1 (6 bases). Germline V gene lookup returns CDR1 MNHEY and CDR2 SVGAGI. The CDR3 length is 16 residues. V was trimmed by 0 bases and J by 3 bases, leaving 14 bases between them. The DNA for the CDR3 is TGTGCCAGCAGTTACTCCACTACAGGGTTCGACTATGGCTACACCTTC. Its protein is CASSYSTTGFDYGYTF.

This clonotype was recorded at least ten times. This chain links TRBV29-1 with TRBJ2-7, with 9 bases identical to TRBD1. Germline CDR1 reads SQVTM; CDR2 reads ANQGSEA. V shed 4 bases and J 4 bases; nucleotides not matched to a gene: 5. The CDR3 has 13 residues. DNA of the CDR3: TGCAGCGTTGGTACAGGGGGCGCTTACGAGCAGTACTTC. This codes for CSVGTGGAYEQYF.

This clonotype was seen many times. This chain uses TRBV5-6 with TRBJ2-7; D unclear. Germline CDR1 reads SGHDT; CDR2 reads YYEEEE. There are 14 residues in the CDR3. Deletions cut 5 bases from V and 3 bases from J, with 15 bases between. The CDR3 spells CASSPTSSVYEQYF. The CDR3 DNA is TGTGCCAGCAGTCCGACTTCTTCTGTCTACGAGCAGTACTTC.

There are many counts of this clonotype. The chain carries TRBV29-1 and TRBJ1-1, with no clear D. Trimming pared 4 bases from V and 0 bases from J, leaving 9 bases between. The germline V gene encodes CDR1 SQVTM and CDR2 ANQGSEA. CDR3 length equals 13 residues. The CDR3 sequence is CSVVSELNTEAFF. The CDR3 coding sequence is TGCAGCGTTGTCAGTGAATTGAACACTGAAGCTTTCTTT.

This clonotype came up once. Since a much larger clone is just one base distant, this may be a read error. This chain links TRBV6-5 with TRBJ2-7; TRBD1 might be the D (6 bases). The CDR3 extends over 11 amino acids. The V gene's germline CDR1 is MNHEY and CDR2 SVGAGI. CDR3: CAGSWGLEQYF. The CDR3 DNA is TGTGCCGGCAGTTGGGGGCTCGAGCAGTACTTC.

This clonotype has only a few counts. The V and J genes are TRBV20-1 and TRBJ2-3, with D possibly being TRBD2 (6 bases). CDR3 length: 13 residues. V lost 6 bases and J 5 bases, leaving 15 bases between the germline ends. Germline loops: CDR1 DFQATT, CDR2 SNEGSKA (reference sequence). Here the CDR3 reads CSATGEWLDTQYF. DNA of the CDR3: TGCAGTGCAACGGGAGAATGGTTAGATACGCAGTATTTT.

This clonotype was recorded a few times. The rearrangement links TRBV27 to TRBJ2-1, with TRBD2 matching 11 bases. J was trimmed by 5 bases and V by 10 bases; bases with no gene match: 16. This CDR3 contains 17 residues. The germline gives CDR1 MNHEY, CDR2 SMNVEV (reference sequence). CDR3 region: CATLAGGPWGANNEQFF. CDR3 nucleotide sequence: TGTGCCACCTTAGCGGGAGGGCCGTGGGGGGCTAACAATGAGCAGTTCTTC.

This rearrangement joins TRBV7-9 to TRBJ2-1; D not certain. Deletions cut 5 bases from V and 7 bases from J, with 9 bases between. The germline V gene has CDR1 SEHNR and CDR2 FQNEAQ (reference sequence). This CDR3 is built from 12 residues. In DNA, the CDR3 is TGTGCCAGCAGCCCTCTAGAGAATGAGCAGTTCTTC. It yields the protein CASSPLENEQFF.

This clonotype was seen repeatedly, ten times or more. The V gene is TRBV7-6, the J gene TRBJ2-7, with 7 bases aligning to TRBD2. V dropped 1 base and J dropped 5; count of bases not matched to a gene: 2. CDR1 SGHVS and CDR2 FNYEAQ come from the germline V gene. This CDR3 is built from 13 residues. CDR3 sequence: CASSLGGGNEQYF. DNA for the CDR3: TGTGCCAGCAGCTTAGGGGGAGGGAACGAGCAGTACTTC.

Ten or more counts support this clonotype. V and J are TRBV7-9 and TRBJ2-1; 7 nucleotides match TRBD2. The junction had 8 bases not matched to a gene; V was cut back by 4 bases and J by 2 bases. In germline, CDR1 is SEHNR, CDR2 FQNEAQ (reference sequence). The CDR3 is 16 residues long. Here the CDR3 reads CASSSYPSGPYNEQFF. In DNA, the CDR3 is TGTGCCAGCAGCTCGTATCCTAGCGGTCCCTACAATGAGCAGTTCTTC.

A few counts support this clonotype. J is TRBJ2-7 and V is TRBV28, with D maybe TRBD1 (6 bases). V shed 4 bases and J shed 2 bases, with 18 bases lying between them. Per the germline V gene, CDR1 is MDHEN and CDR2 is SYDVKM. The CDR3 covers 16 residues. This chain's CDR3 is CASSSPRDNPTYEQYF. In DNA form, the CDR3 reads TGTGCCAGCAGTTCGCCCCGGGACAACCCAACCTACGAGCAGTACTTC.